The sequence of this T cell receptor beta chain was determined in a study of early T cells in non-severe SARS-CoV-2 infection. TCRdb used MiXCR to reprocess the 5' RACE reads, holding one entry per CDR3 protein. The sample has tens of thousands of distinct CDR3 sequences, about 4.6% seen once. CDR1 and CDR2 from the germline V gene are SGHTA and FQGTGA. The CDR3 is 15 amino acids. This clonotype was seen a handful of times. The junction departs from the called germline gene at one end, perhaps through a read error. The receptor's source is an adult who was a healthcare worker with PCR-confirmed SARS-CoV-2 infection or an uninfected control (not recorded which). Here the sequenced sample was whole blood, taken at baseline. V is TRBV7-3 and J is TRBJ2-3; D perhaps matches TRBD2 (6 bases). The CDR3 DNA reads TGTGCCAGCAGCTTAACGGGACTCCACACAGATACGCCGTATTTT. Protein product: CASSLTGLHTDTPYF.